A selection of T cell receptor beta chains follows, all from one sample in a study of blood T cell repertoires in COVID-19. The assay was immunoSEQ multiplex PCR, and TCRdb's table has in-frame clones only and misses some. The sample contains hundreds of thousands of clones, 70% to 90% of which appear only once. The specimen was PBMCs or T cells enriched from blood (not recorded which). The receptors were sampled from a woman in her thirties or forties who had recovered from COVID-19. The CDR3 runs from the conserved cysteine through the conserved F or W. The D gene is left open where the match is weak.

j_call d_call v_call cdr3_aa cdr3_nt
TRBJ2-7 TRBD1 TRBV15 CATSRAGQGVYEQYF TGTGCCACCAGCAGAGCGGGACAGGGTGTGTACGAGCAGTACTTC
TRBJ1-1 . TRBV19 CASSISPKGGASRAFF TGTGCCAGTAGTATATCCCCAAAGGGGGGGGCCAGTCGAGCTTTCTTT
TRBJ1-5 . TRBV24-1 CATSGFGGPQHF TGTGCCACCAGTGGTTTCGGGGGGCCCCAGCATTTT
TRBJ1-2 TRBD1 TRBV19 CASSSEDRQNYGYTF TGTGCCAGTAGCTCCGAGGACAGGCAAAACTATGGCTACACCTTC
TRBJ1-1 . TRBV27 CASSLGGANTEAFF TGTGCCAGCAGTTTAGGAGGGGCGAACACTGAAGCTTTCTTT
TRBJ1-2 . TRBV5-5 CASSLAVSESGYTF TGTGCCAGCAGCTTGGCGGTGTCTGAGAGTGGCTACACCTTC
TRBJ2-2 TRBD1 TRBV7-2 CASSRTGGNTGELFF TGTGCCAGCAGCCGGACAGGGGGCAACACCGGGGAGCTGTTTTTT
TRBJ1-1 . TRBV11-2 CASSFSRANTEAFF TGTGCCAGCAGCTTCAGCAGGGCGAACACTGAAGCTTTCTTT
TRBJ1-1 . TRBV29-1 CSVQGNTEAFF TGCAGCGTTCAGGGGAACACTGAAGCTTTCTTT
TRBJ1-1 . TRBV27 CASSFGGMNTEAFF TGTGCCAGCAGTTTCGGCGGCATGAACACTGAAGCTTTCTTT